This paragraph covers one TCR beta chain sequence. CDR3 length equals 13 residues. The V end lost 0 bases, the J end lost 1 base, and 2 bases lay between the germline ends. Germline loops: CDR1 SGDLS, CDR2 YYNGEE. The source of the sample is a study of shared clonotypes between healthy human individuals. Only in-frame clones appear in the TCRdb table, and some are missing; sequencing was by immunoSEQ multiplex PCR. The table records approximately 980,000 clones, 60% to 85% of them present only once. The material sequenced was memory CD4+ T cells sorted from blood. Subset meaning: CD45RA-negative fraction. This clonotype was obtained from a man aged 18 to 29 in good health. J is TRBJ1-3 and V is TRBV9; D is uncertain. CDR3 in DNA: TGTGCCAGCAGCGTAGAGTCTGGAAACACCATATATTTT. It is translated as CASSVESGNTIYF.